This is a list of T cell receptor beta chains from one sample in a study of blood T cell repertoires in COVID-19. Profiling relied on immunoSEQ multiplex PCR, and the TCRdb table lists in-frame clones only, not all of them. Among roughly 380,000 clones listed, over 75% were seen once. The sequencing sample was made of PBMCs or T cells enriched from blood (not recorded which). These receptors all come from a man under 40 who had recovered from COVID-19. Both conserved end residues are part of each CDR3. The D gene is left open where the match is weak. Clone size is shown for a subset of rows, as once, few, many or a class of expanded clone.

TRBD1 | NA | TRBJ1-2 | TRBV5-1 | CASSADRVEGYTF | TGCGCCAGCAGCGCGGACAGGGTGGAAGGCTACACCTTC
NA | NA | TRBJ2-2 | TRBV27 | CASSSRAIGELFF | TGTGCCAGCAGTTCCAGGGCGATCGGGGAGCTGTTTTTT
TRBD1 | NA | TRBJ2-1 | TRBV7-6 | CASSLAGGQGNNEQFF | TGTGCCAGCAGCTTAGCGGGAGGACAGGGGAACAATGAGCAGTTCTTC
TRBD1 | few | TRBJ1-3 | TRBV3-1/TRBV3-2 | CASSSGQGNTIYF | TGTGCCAGCAGCTCGGGACAGGGAAACACCATATATTTT
NA | NA | TRBJ1-4 | TRBV10-2 | CASSSAGQGEKLFF | TGCGCCAGCAGTTCGGCCGGGCAGGGTGAAAAACTGTTTTTT
TRBD2 | few | TRBJ2-7 | TRBV27 | CASSLRGLAVSYEQYF | TGTGCCAGCAGTTTGCGAGGACTAGCGGTTTCCTACGAGCAGTACTTC
TRBD1 | NA | TRBJ2-1 | TRBV7-3 | CASSKRLGQGGYNEQFF | TGTGCCAGCAGCAAAAGACTCGGACAGGGGGGGTACAATGAGCAGTTCTTC
NA | NA | TRBJ1-2 | TRBV30 | CAWRGANRGYTF | TGTGCCTGGAGGGGGGCGAACCGAGGCTACACCTTC
TRBD1 | NA | TRBJ1-1 | TRBV5-1 | CASSFGDRGNTEAFF | TGCGCCAGCAGCTTTGGTGACAGGGGGAACACTGAAGCTTTCTTT
NA | NA | TRBJ1-6 | TRBV10-3 | CAISEDTRSYNSPLHF | TGTGCCATCAGCGAAGACACCCGTTCCTATAATTCACCCCTCCACTTT
TRBD1 | NA | TRBJ1-4 | TRBV19 | CASSWTGGEKLFF | TGTGCCAGTAGTTGGACAGGGGGTGAAAAACTGTTTTTT
NA | few | TRBJ2-5 | TRBV6-1 | CASSELAGRSGTQYF | TGTGCCAGCAGTGAATTAGCAGGGCGGAGTGGGACCCAGTACTTC
TRBD2 | few | TRBJ2-3 | TRBV7-2 | CASSLDLAGTDTQYF | TGTGCCAGCAGCTTAGACCTAGCGGGGACAGATACGCAGTATTTT
NA | NA | TRBJ1-6 | TRBV3-1/TRBV3-2 | CASSQVSGNSPLHF | TGTGCCAGCAGCCAAGTAAGCGGTAATTCACCCCTCCACTTT
NA | few | TRBJ1-2 | TRBV18 | CASSPQETYGYTF | TGTGCCAGCTCACCACAGGAGACCTATGGCTACACCTTC
NA | NA | TRBJ1-3 | TRBV7-9 | CASSLSNTISGNTIYF | TGTGCCAGCAGCTTAAGTAACACAATCTCTGGAAACACCATATATTTT
NA | once | TRBJ1-1 | TRBV3-1/TRBV3-2 | CASSQGAGASTEAFF | TGTGCCAGCAGCCAAGGGGCTGGGGCTTCCACTGAAGCTTTCTTT
NA | NA | TRBJ1-2 | TRBV19 | CASRKQGSDGYTF | TGTGCCAGTAGGAAACAGGGCTCGGATGGCTACACCTTC
TRBD1 | once | TRBJ1-4 | TRBV7-2 | CASSYGTGDRKKLFF | TGTGCCAGCAGCTATGGGACAGGGGACAGAAAAAAACTGTTTTTT
NA | NA | TRBJ2-1 | TRBV21-1 | CASSEEVLAGDLRGYNEQFF | TGTGCCAGCAGCGAAGAGGTACTAGCGGGGGACTTACGGGGTTACAATGAGCAGTTCTTC
TRBD2 | NA | TRBJ2-1 | TRBV5-1 | CASSLSGGTHEQFF | TGCGCCAGCAGCTTGAGCGGGGGGACACATGAGCAGTTCTTC
TRBD1 | NA | TRBJ1-2 | TRBV6-6 | CASSPRQGTLPGYGYTF | TGTGCCAGCAGTCCAAGACAGGGCACTCTCCCGGGCTATGGCTACACCTTC
NA | NA | TRBJ1-2 | TRBV4-3 | CASSRSVGYGYTF | TGCGCCAGCAGCCGAAGCGTAGGCTATGGCTACACCTTC
NA | NA | TRBJ2-6 | TRBV5-1 | CASSLTGANVLTF | TGCGCCAGCAGCCTTACTGGGGCCAACGTCCTGACTTTC
TRBD1 | NA | TRBJ1-1 | TRBV6-6 | CASSLLPGQGSVTEAFF | TGTGCCAGCAGTCTACTACCGGGACAGGGGTCCGTCACTGAAGCTTTCTTT
NA | NA | TRBJ1-3 | TRBV2 | CASRGLQGNTIYF | TGTGCCAGCAGGGGGCTTCAAGGAAACACCATATATTTT
NA | NA | TRBJ1-5 | TRBV6-4 | CASSDRGGSQPQHF | TGTGCCAGCAGTGATAGGGGAGGTAGTCAGCCCCAGCATTTT
NA | NA | TRBJ2-1 | TRBV4-1 | CASSHPGQLPWEQFF | TGCGCCAGCAGCCATCCGGGACAACTCCCGTGGGAGCAGTTCTTC
TRBD2 | NA | TRBJ2-3 | TRBV19 | CATREGGIVSQYF | TGTGCCACGAGGGAGGGCGGGATAGTTTCGCAGTATTTT
TRBD1 | NA | TRBJ2-7 | TRBV6-5 | CASSYLTGGTHEQYF | TGTGCCAGCAGTTACTTGACAGGGGGGACCCACGAGCAGTACTTC
NA | NA | TRBJ1-2 | TRBV10-3 | CAISESRQDKNYGYTF | TGTGCCATCAGTGAGTCCCGACAGGACAAAAACTATGGCTACACCTTC
NA | few | TRBJ1-5 | TRBV28 | CASSSVWSNQPQHF | TGTGCCAGCAGTTCGGTATGGAGCAATCAGCCCCAGCATTTT
NA | NA | TRBJ1-4 | TRBV5-1 | CASSLASRGTNEKLFF | TGCGCCAGCAGCTTGGCCTCCAGGGGCACTAATGAAAAACTGTTTTTT
NA | NA | TRBJ2-1 | TRBV18 | CASSPSSSHEQFF | TGTGCCAGCTCACCAAGTAGTTCCCATGAGCAGTTCTTC
NA | NA | TRBJ2-7 | TRBV2 | CASSLSYEQYF | TGTGCCAGCTCACTCTCCTACGAGCAGTACTTC
NA | NA | TRBJ1-4 | TRBV5-4 | CASSLGVGDDEKLFF | TGTGCCAGCAGCTTGGGGGTAGGGGATGATGAAAAACTGTTTTTT
NA | once | TRBJ1-1 | TRBV10-3 | CAISVSRVWNTEAFF | TGTGCCATCAGTGTATCCAGGGTGTGGAACACTGAAGCTTTCTTT
TRBD1 | NA | TRBJ1-1 | TRBV27 | CASSSDRGNTEAFF | TGTGCCAGCAGTTCGGACAGGGGGAACACTGAAGCTTTCTTT
NA | NA | TRBJ1-1 | TRBV30 | CAWSDSFRVLGGTEAFF | TGTGCCTGGAGCGACTCCTTTAGGGTACTAGGCGGCACTGAAGCTTTCTTT
NA | NA | TRBJ2-3 | TRBV14 | CASSQGIGATDTQYF | TGTGCCAGCAGCCAGGGAATAGGGGCAACAGATACGCAGTATTTT
TRBD1 | NA | TRBJ1-3 | TRBV27 | CASSGQGGNTIYF | TGTGCCAGCTCCGGACAGGGAGGAAACACCATATATTTT
TRBD1 | NA | TRBJ1-4 | TRBV30 | CAWRKQGTNEKLFF | TGTGCCTGGAGGAAACAGGGGACTAATGAAAAACTGTTTTTT
NA | NA | TRBJ1-5 | TRBV6-5 | CATQRGSNQPQHF | TGTGCCACCCAGCGGGGTAGCAATCAGCCCCAGCATTTT
NA | NA | TRBJ1-3 | TRBV15 | CATSRDTAAGSGNTIYF | TGTGCCACCAGCAGAGATACGGCAGCGGGCTCTGGAAACACCATATATTTT
NA | NA | TRBJ1-1 | TRBV27 | CASRAGNTEAFF | TGTGCCAGCAGGGCAGGGAACACTGAAGCTTTCTTT
NA | NA | TRBJ1-1 | TRBV19 | CASSIGGGYTEAFF | TGTGCCAGTAGTATAGGGGGCGGATACACTGAAGCTTTCTTT
NA | NA | TRBJ1-2 | TRBV5-1 | CASSLAFTPIELGGYTF | TGCGCCAGCAGCTTGGCGTTTACGCCTATCGAACTAGGAGGCTACACCTTC